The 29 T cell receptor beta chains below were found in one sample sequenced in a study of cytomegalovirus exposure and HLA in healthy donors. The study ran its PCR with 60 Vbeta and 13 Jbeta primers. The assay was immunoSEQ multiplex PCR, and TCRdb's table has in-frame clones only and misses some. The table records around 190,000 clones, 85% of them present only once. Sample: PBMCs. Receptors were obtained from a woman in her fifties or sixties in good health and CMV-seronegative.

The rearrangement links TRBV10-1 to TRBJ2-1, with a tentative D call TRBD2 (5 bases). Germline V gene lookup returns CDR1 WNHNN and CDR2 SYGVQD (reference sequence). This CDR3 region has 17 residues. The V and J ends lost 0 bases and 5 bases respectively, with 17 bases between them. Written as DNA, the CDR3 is TGCGCCAGCAGTGAGTCAATTATGAGGGAAGCGAACAATGAGCAGTTCTTC. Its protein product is CASSESIMREANNEQFF.

The CDR3 region has the DNA TGTGCCAGCAGTGCACAGGGACAACGGTTGCACGAGCAGTACTTC. It encodes CASSAQGQRLHEQYF. V and J are TRBV6-5 and TRBJ2-7; TRBD1 is a possible D gene (6 bases). Germline V gene lookup returns CDR1 MNHEY and CDR2 SVGAGI. The CDR3 runs to 15 residues. Trimming stripped 5 bases from V and 5 bases from J, with 19 bases between.

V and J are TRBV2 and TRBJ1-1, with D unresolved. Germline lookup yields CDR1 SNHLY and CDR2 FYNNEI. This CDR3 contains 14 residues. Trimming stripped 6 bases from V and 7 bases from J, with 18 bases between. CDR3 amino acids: CASRQQTIAVEAFF. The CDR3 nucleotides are TGTGCCAGCAGGCAACAGACGATTGCCGTTGAAGCTTTCTTT.

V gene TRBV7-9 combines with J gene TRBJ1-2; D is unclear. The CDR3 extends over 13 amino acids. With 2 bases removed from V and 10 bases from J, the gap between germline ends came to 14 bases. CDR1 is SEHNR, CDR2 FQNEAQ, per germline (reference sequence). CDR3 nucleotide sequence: TGTGCCAGCAGCTTAAGTAGTGTGATCATCTACACCTTC. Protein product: CASSLSSVIIYTF.

The CDR3 coding sequence is TGTGCCAGCAGTGCGACAGTATCCTCCTACAATGAGCAGTTCTTC. This codes for CASSATVSSYNEQFF. The rearrangement joins TRBV25-1 to TRBJ2-1, with D perhaps matching TRBD1 (5 bases). CDR3 length equals 15 residues. The germline V gene encodes CDR1 MGHDK and CDR2 SYGVNS. V lost 4 bases and J 0 bases, leaving 10 bases between the germline ends.

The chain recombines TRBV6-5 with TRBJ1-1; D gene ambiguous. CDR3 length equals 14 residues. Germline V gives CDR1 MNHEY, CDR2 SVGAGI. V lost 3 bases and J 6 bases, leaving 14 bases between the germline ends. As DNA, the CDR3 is TGTGCCAGCAGTTATCAGAGGATCGCTCCTGAAGCTTTCTTT. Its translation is CASSYQRIAPEAFF.

The CDR3 coding sequence is TGTGCCAGCAGCAAGGGACTAGCGGGAGACCCCGCCCGATACAATGAGCAGTTCTTC. Translating gives CASSKGLAGDPARYNEQFF. This chain connects TRBV7-8 to TRBJ2-1; 14 nucleotides line up with TRBD2. V shed 5 bases and J 4 bases; nucleotides not matched to a gene: 13. Germline V gives CDR1 SGHVS, CDR2 FQNEAQ. CDR3 length equals 19 residues.

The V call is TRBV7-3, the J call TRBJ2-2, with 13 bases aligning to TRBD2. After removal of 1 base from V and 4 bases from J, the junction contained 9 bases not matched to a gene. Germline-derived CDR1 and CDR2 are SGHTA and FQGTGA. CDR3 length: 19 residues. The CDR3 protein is CASSLMSGLAGISTGELFF. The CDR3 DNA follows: TGTGCCAGCAGCTTAATGTCGGGACTAGCGGGAATTAGCACCGGGGAGCTGTTTTTT.

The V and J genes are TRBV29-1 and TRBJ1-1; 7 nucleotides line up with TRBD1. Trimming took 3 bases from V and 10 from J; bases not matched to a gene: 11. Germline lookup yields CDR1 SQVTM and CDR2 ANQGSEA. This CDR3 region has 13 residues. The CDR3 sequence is CSVEENRGRRAFF. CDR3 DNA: TGCAGCGTTGAGGAAAACAGGGGAAGAAGAGCTTTCTTT.

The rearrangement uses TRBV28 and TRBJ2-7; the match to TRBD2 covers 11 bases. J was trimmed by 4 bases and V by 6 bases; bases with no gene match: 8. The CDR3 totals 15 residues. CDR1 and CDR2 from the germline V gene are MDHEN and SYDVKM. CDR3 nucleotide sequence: TGTGCCAGCAGCCCCTCACTAGCGGGAGCTTACGAGCAGTACTTC. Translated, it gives CASSPSLAGAYEQYF.

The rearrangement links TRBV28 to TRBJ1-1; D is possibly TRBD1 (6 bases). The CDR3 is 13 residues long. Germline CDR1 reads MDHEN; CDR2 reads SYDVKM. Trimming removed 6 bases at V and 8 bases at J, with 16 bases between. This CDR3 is CASRSQGSGEAFF. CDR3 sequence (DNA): TGTGCCAGCAGATCACAGGGTTCGGGCGAAGCTTTCTTT.

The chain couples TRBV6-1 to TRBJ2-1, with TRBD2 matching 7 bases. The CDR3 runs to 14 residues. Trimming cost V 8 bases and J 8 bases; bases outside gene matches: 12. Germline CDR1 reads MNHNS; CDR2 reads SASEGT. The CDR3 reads CASHRDYSSHEQFF. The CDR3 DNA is TGTGCCAGCCACCGGGACTACTCTTCACATGAGCAGTTCTTC.

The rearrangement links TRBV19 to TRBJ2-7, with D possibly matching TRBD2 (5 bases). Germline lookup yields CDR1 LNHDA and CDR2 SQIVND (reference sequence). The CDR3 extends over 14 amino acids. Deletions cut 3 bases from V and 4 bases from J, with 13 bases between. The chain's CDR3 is CASSMSRGSYEQYF. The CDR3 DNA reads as TGTGCCAGTAGTATGAGTCGGGGAAGTTACGAGCAGTACTTC.

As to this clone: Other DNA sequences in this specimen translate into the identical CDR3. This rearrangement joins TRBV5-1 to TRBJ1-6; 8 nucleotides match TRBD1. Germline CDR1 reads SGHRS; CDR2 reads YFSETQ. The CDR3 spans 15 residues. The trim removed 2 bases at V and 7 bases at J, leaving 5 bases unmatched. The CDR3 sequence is CASSLRQGANSPLHF. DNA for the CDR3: TGCGCCAGCAGCTTACGTCAGGGGGCGAATTCACCCCTCCACTTT.

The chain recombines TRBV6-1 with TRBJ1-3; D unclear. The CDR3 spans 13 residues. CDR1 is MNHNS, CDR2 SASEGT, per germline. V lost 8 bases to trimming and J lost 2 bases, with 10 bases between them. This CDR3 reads CASRPPAGNTIYF. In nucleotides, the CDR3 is TGTGCCAGCCGTCCTCCAGCTGGAAACACCATATATTTT.

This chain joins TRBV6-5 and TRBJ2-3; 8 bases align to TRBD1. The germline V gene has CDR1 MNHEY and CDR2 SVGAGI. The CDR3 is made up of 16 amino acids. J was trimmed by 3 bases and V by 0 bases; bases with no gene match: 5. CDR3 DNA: TGTGCCAGCAGTTACTCGAGCCAGGGGGCAACAGATACGCAGTATTTT. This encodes CASSYSSQGATDTQYF.

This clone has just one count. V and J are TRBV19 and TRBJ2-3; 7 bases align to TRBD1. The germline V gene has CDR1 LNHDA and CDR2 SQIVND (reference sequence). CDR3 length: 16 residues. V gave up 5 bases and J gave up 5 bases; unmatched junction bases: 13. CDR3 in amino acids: CASSSRRDSPEDTQYF. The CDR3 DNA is TGTGCCAGTAGTTCTCGTCGGGACAGCCCAGAAGATACGCAGTATTTT.

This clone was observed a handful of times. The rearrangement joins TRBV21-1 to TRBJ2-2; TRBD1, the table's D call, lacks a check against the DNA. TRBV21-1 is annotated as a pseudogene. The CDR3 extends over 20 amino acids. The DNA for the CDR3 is TGTGCCAGCAGCGCCCTATGGGACAGGTCGAACCTCGGATACACCGGGGAGCTGTTTTTT. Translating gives CASSALWDRSNLGYTGELFF.

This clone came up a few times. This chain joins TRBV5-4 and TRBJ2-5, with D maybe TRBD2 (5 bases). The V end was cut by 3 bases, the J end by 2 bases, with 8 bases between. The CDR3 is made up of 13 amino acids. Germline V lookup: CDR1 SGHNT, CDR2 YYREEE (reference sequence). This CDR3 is CASSSREQETQYF. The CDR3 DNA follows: TGTGCCAGCAGCTCTAGGGAGCAAGAGACCCAGTACTTC. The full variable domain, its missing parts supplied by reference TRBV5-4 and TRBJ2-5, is ETGVTQSPTHLIKTRGQQVTLRCSSQSGHNTVSWYQQALGQGPQFIFQYYREEENGRGNFPPRFSGLQFPNYSSELNVNALELDDSALYLCASSSREQETQYFGPGTRLLVL.

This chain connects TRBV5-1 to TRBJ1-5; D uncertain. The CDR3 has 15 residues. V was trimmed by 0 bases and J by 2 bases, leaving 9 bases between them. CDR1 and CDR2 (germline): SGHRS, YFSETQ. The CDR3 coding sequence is TGCGCCAGCAGCTTGGGAGTGAATCGCAATCAGCCCCAGCATTTT. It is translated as CASSLGVNRNQPQHF.

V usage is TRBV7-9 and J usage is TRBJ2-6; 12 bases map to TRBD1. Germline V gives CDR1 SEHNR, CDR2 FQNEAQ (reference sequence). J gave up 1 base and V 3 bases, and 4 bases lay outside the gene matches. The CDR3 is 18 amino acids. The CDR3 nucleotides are TGTGCCAGCAGCTTCCCGGGACAGGGGGCTTCTGGGGCCAACGTCCTGACTTTC. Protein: CASSFPGQGASGANVLTF.

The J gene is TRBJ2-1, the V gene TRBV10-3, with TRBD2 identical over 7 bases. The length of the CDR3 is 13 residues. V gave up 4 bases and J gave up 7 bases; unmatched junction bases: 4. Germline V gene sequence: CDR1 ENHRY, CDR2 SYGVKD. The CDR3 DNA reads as TGTGCCATCAGTGGACTAGCAGAGAATGAGCAGTTCTTC. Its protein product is CAISGLAENEQFF.

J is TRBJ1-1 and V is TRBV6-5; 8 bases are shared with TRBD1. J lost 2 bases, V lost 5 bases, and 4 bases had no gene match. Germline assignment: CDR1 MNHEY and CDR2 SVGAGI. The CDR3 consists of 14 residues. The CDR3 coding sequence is TGTGCCAGCAGTCGGACAGGGACTAACACTGAAGCTTTCTTT. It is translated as CASSRTGTNTEAFF.

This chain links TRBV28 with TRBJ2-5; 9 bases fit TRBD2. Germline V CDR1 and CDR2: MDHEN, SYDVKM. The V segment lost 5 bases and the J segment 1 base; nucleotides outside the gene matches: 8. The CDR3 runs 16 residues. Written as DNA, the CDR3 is TGTGCCAGCAGTCCCTATAGCGGGAGCGTCCAAGAGACCCAGTACTTC. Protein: CASSPYSGSVQETQYF. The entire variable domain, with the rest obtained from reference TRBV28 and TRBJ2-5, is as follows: DVKVTQSSRYLVKRTGEKVFLECVQDMDHENMFWYRQDPGLGLRLIYFSYDVKMKEKGDIPEGYSVSREKKERFSLILESASTNQTSMYLCASSPYSGSVQETQYFGPGTRLLVL.

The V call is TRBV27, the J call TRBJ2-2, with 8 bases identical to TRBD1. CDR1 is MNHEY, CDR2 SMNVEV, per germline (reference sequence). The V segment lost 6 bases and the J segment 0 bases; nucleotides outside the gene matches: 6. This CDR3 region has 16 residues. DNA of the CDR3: TGTGCCAGCAGAAATTTACAGGGGGCGAACACCGGGGAGCTGTTTTTT. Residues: CASRNLQGANTGELFF.

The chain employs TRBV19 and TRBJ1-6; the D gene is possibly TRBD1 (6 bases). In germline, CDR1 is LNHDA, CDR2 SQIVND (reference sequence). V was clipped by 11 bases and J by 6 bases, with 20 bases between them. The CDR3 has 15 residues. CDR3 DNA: TGTGCCTGTACCCTCTCAGGGGCTACTAATTCACCCCTCCACTTT. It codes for CACTLSGATNSPLHF.

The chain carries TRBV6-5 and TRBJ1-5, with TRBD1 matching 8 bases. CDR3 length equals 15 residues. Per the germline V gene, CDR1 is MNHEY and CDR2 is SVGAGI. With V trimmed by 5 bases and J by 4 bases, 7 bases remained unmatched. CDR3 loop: CASSNHRGGNQPQHF. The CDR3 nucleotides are TGTGCCAGCAGTAACCACAGGGGGGGGAATCAGCCCCAGCATTTT.

Here the CDR3 reads CASSRQAHYGYTF. The CDR3 coding sequence is TGTGCCAGCAGCCGCCAGGCGCACTATGGCTACACCTTC. The rearrangement links TRBV7-9 to TRBJ1-2; no reliable D call. Per the germline V gene, CDR1 is SEHNR and CDR2 is FQNEAQ (reference sequence). This CDR3 contains 13 residues. Trimming removed 5 bases from V and 3 bases from J, with 10 bases in between.

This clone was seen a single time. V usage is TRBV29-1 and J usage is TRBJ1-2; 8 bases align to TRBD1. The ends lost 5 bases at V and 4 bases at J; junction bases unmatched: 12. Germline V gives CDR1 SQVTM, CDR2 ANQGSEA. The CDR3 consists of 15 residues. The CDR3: CSVRGDRKSFYGYTF. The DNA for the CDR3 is TGCAGCGTTCGTGGGGACAGGAAATCTTTCTATGGCTACACCTTC.